In its sample, the clone carrying this T cell receptor (beta chain) was seen a few times. This record comes from a study of low-dose radiotherapy and immunotherapy resistance in tumors. Overall study context: The regimen for patients comprised intravenous nivolumab 240 mg every two weeks plus intravenous ipilimumab 1 mg/kg every six weeks. The drug cyclophosphamide was given into a vein at 200 mg/m2 every two weeks, one day before radiation and immunotherapy.

Covering alpha and beta chains, TRAV- and TRBV-specific primers were used for the first-strand cDNA. Using a constant-region primer together with a V-primer adapter, TCRs were subjected to about 18 PCR cycles of amplification. TCRdb redid the calling of the reads with MiXCR, one entry per CDR3 protein. The sample contains about 7,900 distinct CDR3 sequences, roughly 61% of which appear only once. V gave up 6 bases and J gave up 0 bases, with 9 bases separating them. Germline values: CDR1 SQVTM, CDR2 ANQGSEA. The CDR3 length is 13 residues. Each donor was administered nivolumab, ipilimumab, aspirin, low-dose cyclophosphamide and low-dose radiotherapy. Tumors of eligible patients were advanced, solid and lacking tumor-infiltrating lymphocytes.

The chain joins TRBV29-1 to TRBJ2-1; D is unresolved. This clonotype was sampled from a human donor with advanced metastatic prostate, ovarian, gallbladder or colorectal cancer (not recorded which). This table probably holds off-target reads from a library built for another chain. CDR3 sequence: CSVSVSSYNEQFF. The CDR3 coding sequence is TGCAGCGTGTCTGTTAGCTCCTACAATGAGCAGTTCTTC.